This T cell receptor beta chain was recovered during a study of cytomegalovirus exposure and HLA in healthy donors. Study results and limitations: Across donors, most TCRs were seen rarely, yet some public ones were widespread. What was likely a sequencing artifact was a cluster of highly shared sequence variants. Reported performance of the classifier showed diagnosis of cytomegalovirus status with high specificity and sensitivity.

About this clone itself: Its antigen is still unknown.

13 Jbeta primers and 60 Vbeta primers were used for the PCR. Clones were read by immunoSEQ multiplex PCR, and TCRdb kept only the in-frame ones, dropping some. The repertoire has some 150,000 clones, roughly 83% of them found once; the top ten carry 7.7%. Trimming cost V 2 bases and J 11 bases; bases outside gene matches: 10. CDR3 size: 15 residues. Germline assignment: CDR1 MNHEY and CDR2 SVGAGI. This chain joins TRBV6-5 and TRBJ1-2; 11 positions agree with TRBD1. Sequencing was done on a sample of PBMCs. This sequence originates from a man younger than 40 in good health and CMV-seropositive. CDR3 DNA sequence: TGTGCCAGCAGTTACCGAGGACAGGGGGCGGCTCGTTACACCTTC. Protein product: CASSYRGQGAARYTF.